This TCR beta chain is from a study of shared clonotypes between healthy human individuals. Naive CD4+ cells were CD45RA-selected; the remaining cells were memory. About this clone: The antigen is unknown.

Study findings and constraints: Inspection by rarefaction showed sorted-subset sequencing to be incomplete despite large depth.

The table came from immunoSEQ multiplex PCR; TCRdb's copy has only in-frame clones and leaves some out. The sample yields about 1.5 million clones, roughly 96% seen once. From germline, CDR1 is MDHEN and CDR2 SYDVKM. V lost 5 bases, J lost 0 bases, and 18 bases lay in between. CDR3 length: 17 amino acids. Sequences were obtained from naive CD4+ T cells sorted from blood. Subset defined: CD45RA+ positively selected. The receptor was isolated from a man aged 25-45 years in good health. This chain joins TRBV28 and TRBJ2-3; possible D gene TRBD2, 6 bases. The CDR3 DNA reads as TGTGCCAGCAGTCCCCCCCGGTGGAGGGGCAGCACAGATACGCAGTATTTT. It encodes CASSPPRWRGSTDTQYF.